This TCR beta chain emerged from a study of T cells in Graves' hyperthyroidism and ophthalmopathy. Overall study: At the time of initial diagnosis and before any treatment, peripheral blood was collected.

The source material, RNA transcripts, was used to amplify TCR beta CDR3 regions. First-round RT-PCR targeting the TCR CDR3 was performed with the HTBI primer set. TCRdb passed the multiplex PCR reads through MiXCR, listing each CDR3 protein once. This table has a few hundred thousand distinct CDR3 sequences, roughly 19% appearing once. Individuals with ophthalmopathy presented a Clinical Activity Score of at least 3, a NOSPECS grade of at least 4 and a duration under 3 months. Overall study results and limits: Ophthalmopathy was predicted by the model a median of approximately six months ahead of onset.

On this clonotype itself: What it recognizes is unknown.

V shed 6 bases, J shed 0 bases, and the junction held 2 bases outside the gene matches. Per the germline V gene, CDR1 is MNHNS and CDR2 is SASEGT. This CDR3 is built from 14 residues. V usage is TRBV6-1 and J usage is TRBJ1-3; 7 nucleotides line up with TRBD1. The sequence came from a man aged 50-60 years with Graves' ophthalmopathy. Sequenced: blood. The chain's CDR3 is CASRGDSSGNTIYF. The CDR3 DNA sequence: TGTGCCAGCAGAGGGGACAGCTCTGGAAACACCATATATTTT.